The rows below give T cell receptor beta chains drawn from one sample of a study of T-cell reconstitution after alpha-beta-depleted transplantation in children. In TCRdb, the PCR reads were re-called with MiXCR into one record per CDR3 protein. The sample lists about 610,000 distinct CDR3 sequences; more than 20% were seen once. Source: PBMCs, taken before TCRalphabeta/CD19-depleted stem cell transplant. These receptors were collected from a boy less than two years old with Wiskott-Aldrich syndrome, due to receive a stem cell transplant. Each CDR3 is given with its conserved first and last residue. The D gene is left open where the match is weak. Clone size appears in some rows only: once, few, many, or a class for an expanded clone.

clone_size cdr3_length j_call d_call v_call cdr3_aa cdr3_nt
. 16 TRBJ1-4 . TRBV6-2/TRBV6-3 CASSYSVTLRGEKLFF TGTGCCAGCAGTTACTCTGTGACACTAAGAGGTGAAAAACTGTTTTTT
few 15 TRBJ2-3 TRBD1 TRBV6-5 CASSYGTASTDTQYF TGTGCCAGCAGTTACGGGACAGCTAGCACAGATACGCAGTATTTT
. 14 TRBJ1-4 TRBD1 TRBV28 CATTTGGGDEKLFF TGTGCCACCACCACAGGGGGGGGAGATGAAAAACTGTTTTTT
many 12 TRBJ2-5 TRBD2 TRBV20-1 CSARTSGETQYF TGCAGTGCTAGGACTAGCGGGGAGACCCAGTACTTC
. 16 TRBJ2-2 . TRBV7-9 CASSWSMGGNTGELFF TGTGCCAGCAGCTGGAGCATGGGAGGGAACACCGGGGAGCTGTTTTTT
. 15 TRBJ2-5 TRBD1 TRBV29-1 CSVLYRTGGKETQYF TGCAGCGTCCTATACAGGACAGGGGGAAAGGAGACCCAGTACTTC
few 16 TRBJ2-1 TRBD2 TRBV27 CASSLASGRPTVEQFF TGTGCCAGCAGTTTAGCGAGCGGGAGACCTACGGTTGAGCAGTTCTTC
few 15 TRBJ1-2 . TRBV5-6 CASSSTASANYGYTF TGTGCCAGCAGCTCGACAGCTTCAGCTAACTATGGCTACACCTTC
. 16 TRBJ2-7 TRBD1 TRBV12-3/TRBV12-4 CASSQISGGARREQYF TGTGCCAGCAGCCAAATATCAGGGGGCGCGAGGAGGGAGCAGTACTTC
. 13 TRBJ2-5 . TRBV14 CASTRQSQETQYF TGTGCCAGCACCAGACAGTCGCAAGAGACCCAGTACTTC
. 15 TRBJ2-3 TRBD2 TRBV29-1 CSVDVLAGGPDTQYF TGCAGCGTTGATGTGCTAGCGGGAGGGCCAGATACGCAGTATTTT
. 16 TRBJ1-1 . TRBV16 CASSPGTDCVWTEAFF TGTGCCAGCAGCCCCGGGACGGACTGTGTGTGGACTGAAGCTTTCTTT
. 14 TRBJ1-2 . TRBV20-1 CSALDPAANYGYTF TGCAGTGCTTTGGACCCGGCGGCTAACTATGGCTACACCTTC
. 12 TRBJ1-5 . TRBV12-3/TRBV12-4 CASSPHNQPQHF TGTGCCAGCAGTCCCCATAATCAGCCCCAGCATTTT
few 14 TRBJ2-5 . TRBV6-1 CASTKKEAQETQYF TGTGCCAGCACCAAAAAGGAGGCACAAGAGACCCAGTACTTC
. 15 TRBJ1-3 . TRBV5-1 CASSPTDIIGNTIYF TGCGCCAGCAGCCCTACGGACATTATTGGAAACACCATATATTTT
. 10 TRBJ2-1 . TRBV5-1 CASSLTEEFF TGCGCCAGCAGCTTAACAGAAGAGTTCTTC
. 13 TRBJ2-1 . TRBV11-3 CASSPRDDNEQFF TGTGCCAGCAGTCCCCGGGACGACAATGAGCAGTTCTTC
. 12 TRBJ2-4 TRBD2 TRBV20-1 CSSRSGSNIQYF TGCAGTTCAAGAAGCGGGAGCAACATTCAGTACTTC
. 14 TRBJ1-1 . TRBV28 CASSLVWGRTEAFF TGTGCCAGCAGTTTAGTTTGGGGGCGCACTGAAGCTTTCTTT
few 13 TRBJ1-4 . TRBV10-3 CAISDRAAEKLFF TGTGCCATCAGTGACAGGGCTGCCGAAAAACTGTTTTTT
. 15 TRBJ1-1 . TRBV28 CVILPDSTLNTEAFF TGTGTCATCTTACCGGACAGCACCCTAAACACTGAAGCTTTCTTT
. 13 TRBJ2-7 TRBD1 TRBV10-3 CAIRQGEGYEQYF TGTGCCATCCGACAGGGGGAAGGGTACGAGCAGTACTTC
few 13 TRBJ2-3 . TRBV10-3 CAMGLEITDTQYF TGTGCCATGGGGCTCGAAATCACAGATACGCAGTATTTT
. 12 TRBJ2-3 . TRBV9 CASSGYTDTQYF TGTGCCAGCAGCGGGTACACAGATACGCAGTATTTT